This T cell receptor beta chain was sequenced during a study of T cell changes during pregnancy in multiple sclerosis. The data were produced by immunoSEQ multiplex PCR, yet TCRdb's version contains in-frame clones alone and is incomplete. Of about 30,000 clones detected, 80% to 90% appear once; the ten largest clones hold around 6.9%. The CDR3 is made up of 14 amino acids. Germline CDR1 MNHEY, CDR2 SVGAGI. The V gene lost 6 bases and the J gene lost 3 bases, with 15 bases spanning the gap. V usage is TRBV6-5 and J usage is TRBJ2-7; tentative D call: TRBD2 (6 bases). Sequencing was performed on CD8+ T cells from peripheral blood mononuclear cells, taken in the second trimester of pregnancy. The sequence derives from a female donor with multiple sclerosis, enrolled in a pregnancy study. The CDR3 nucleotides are TGTGCCAGCAGCACTTTCGGACTAATCTACGAGCAGTACTTC. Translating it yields CASSTFGLIYEQYF.